The present entry profiles one T cell receptor (beta chain) with its context. In this sample, this clone turned up a few times. Its antigen specificity is not known. There are no base qualities to consult, and no much larger clone falls within one base. From each donor, a single peripheral blood sample of approximately 110 mL on average was drawn into heparinised tubes. Using a panel that included CD45RO, CCR7, CD25, CD127, CD95 and CD27, naive, central memory, regulatory and stem cell-like memory CD4+ T cells were sorted on a BD FACSAria II. A purity above 95% was achieved for all sorted populations. PBMCs were isolated right away by Lymphoprep density gradient centrifugation and were stained directly, without culture. To minimize batch effects, samples were stained and sorted in pairs, one healthy donor with one patient per experiment. This record comes from a study of beta chain features in type 1 diabetes (dated by TCRdb to 2017 to 2018). Broadly, across the study: Mean age, gender distribution, total cell number and subset yield were not different between patients and healthy donors. Across all samples, fewer than 110,000,000 sorted cells were examined, and cell number per subset correlated strongly with RNA yield. The study compared the TCRB repertoires of sorted circulating CD4+ T cell subsets in recently diagnosed type 1 diabetes patients with those in matched healthy donors. Whereas all 30 or so donors provided naive and central memory subsets, regulatory and stem cell-like memory subsets were isolated from just 8 patients and roughly eight healthy donors. Overall study outcomes, separate from this receptor: HLA sub-analyses involved small numbers of individuals, so any influence of HLA type on TCRB rearrangement remained unresolved. In all four CD4+ subsets, TCRB CDR3 length was moderately but significantly shorter in type 1 diabetes patients. Because cDNA was sequenced instead of genomic DNA, highly expressing activated cells could be over-represented, though the groups showed no difference in activation or CD3 levels. Naive, central memory and regulatory TCRB repertoires appeared to be more alike among patients than among healthy donors. PCR may preferentially amplify shorter templates, but because patient and control samples were amplified and corrected together, any resulting skew would affect both groups equally. Patients with type 1 diabetes made fewer insertions and deleted more nucleotides at VDJ recombination sites, implying thymic rearrangement abnormalities.

V loses 3 bases, J loses 0 bases, and the germline ends lie 9 bases apart. Measured from the cysteine to the phenylalanine, the CDR3 is 15 residues long. The CDR3 DNA has 45 bases and is translated from base 1. CDR1 is given as LNHDA and CDR2 as SQIVND, both from the germline V gene (reference sequence). All of the isolated RNA was reverse transcribed with the High Capacity cDNA Reverse Transcription Kit, so expressed TCRB transcripts were sequenced. Naive, central memory and regulatory T cell samples underwent deep immunoSEQ sequencing, averaging around 4 million total reads per sample. Sorted cells were lysed in RLT buffer and RNA was extracted with DNase-treated RNeasy Micro or Mini kits, depending on cell number. Each cell subset was processed on its own to prevent cross-contamination, while patient and healthy donor samples were processed together. TCRB sequences were amplified from cDNA with the immunoSEQ multiplex PCR, producing 87-bp fragments spanning the CDR3 region. The amplicons were sequenced using the Illumina HiSeq platform. Under the source paper's analysis protocol: PCR bias was computationally corrected using synthetic template baselines, reads within Hamming distance 2 were collapsed, and singletons that could not be merged were discarded. Reads were aligned to IMGT to assign V, D and J genes, CDR3 length, and insertions or deletions at six rearrangement sites. Within each subset, clonotype counts were normalized to sorted cell number, after which true diversity and Gini coefficients were computed with the tcR R package. The overlap coefficient, calculated on TCRB nucleotide sequences, was used to quantify repertoire sharing. Sourced from immuneACCESS, this table was stored by TCRdb with only in-frame sequences that have V and J called. A share of the clones is absent; for the studies checked, an unresolved V gene accounts for under half, and the remainder has no known explanation. That table furnishes V, J and clone size, whereas the DNA furnished D and trimming. Present in this sample are 120,000 or so clones, approximately 15% of which were seen just once. Of the sample, around 2.5% is held by the ten largest clones.

The sample taken for sequencing was central memory CD4+ T cells from blood. The source of this sequence is a man between 18 and 35 years old with type 1 diabetes. The rearrangement combines TRBV19 with TRBJ1-3; no D segment can be confidently identified. The nucleotide sequence reads as follows: TGTGCCAGTAGTATCCTCCAGAGCTCTGGAAACACCATATATTTT. The encoded protein is CASSILQSSGNTIYF.